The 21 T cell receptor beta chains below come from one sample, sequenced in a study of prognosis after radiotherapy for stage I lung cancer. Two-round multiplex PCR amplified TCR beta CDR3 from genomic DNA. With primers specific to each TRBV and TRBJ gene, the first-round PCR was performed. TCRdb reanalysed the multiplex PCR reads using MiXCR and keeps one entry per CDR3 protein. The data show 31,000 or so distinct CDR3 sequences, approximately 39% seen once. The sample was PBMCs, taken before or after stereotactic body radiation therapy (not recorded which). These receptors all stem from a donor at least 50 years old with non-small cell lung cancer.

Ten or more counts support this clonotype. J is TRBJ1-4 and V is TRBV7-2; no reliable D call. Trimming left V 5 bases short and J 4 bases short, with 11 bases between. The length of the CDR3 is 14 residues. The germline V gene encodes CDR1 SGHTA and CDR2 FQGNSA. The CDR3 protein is CASSARSGNEKLFF. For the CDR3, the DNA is TGTGCCAGCAGCGCCAGGTCGGGTAATGAAAAACTGTTTTTT.

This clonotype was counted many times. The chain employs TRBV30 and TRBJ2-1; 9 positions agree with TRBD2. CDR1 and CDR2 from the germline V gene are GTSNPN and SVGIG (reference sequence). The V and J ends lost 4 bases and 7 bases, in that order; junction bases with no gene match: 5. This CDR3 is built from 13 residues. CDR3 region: CAWNAGGPNEQFF. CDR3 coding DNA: TGTGCCTGGAATGCGGGAGGGCCAAATGAGCAGTTCTTC.

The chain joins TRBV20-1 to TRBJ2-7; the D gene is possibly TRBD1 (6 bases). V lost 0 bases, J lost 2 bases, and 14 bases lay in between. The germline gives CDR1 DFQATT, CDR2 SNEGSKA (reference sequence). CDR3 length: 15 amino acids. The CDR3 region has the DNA TGCAGTGCTAGAGATAGGGACAACGCCACCTACGAGCAGTACTTC. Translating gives CSARDRDNATYEQYF.

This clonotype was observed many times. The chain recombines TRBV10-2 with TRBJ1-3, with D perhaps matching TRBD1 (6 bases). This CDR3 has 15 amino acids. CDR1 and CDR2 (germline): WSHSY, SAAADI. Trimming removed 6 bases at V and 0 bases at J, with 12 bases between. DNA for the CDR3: TGCGCCAGCAGAGGGGGACCGAGCTCTGGAAACACCATATATTTT. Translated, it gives CASRGGPSSGNTIYF.

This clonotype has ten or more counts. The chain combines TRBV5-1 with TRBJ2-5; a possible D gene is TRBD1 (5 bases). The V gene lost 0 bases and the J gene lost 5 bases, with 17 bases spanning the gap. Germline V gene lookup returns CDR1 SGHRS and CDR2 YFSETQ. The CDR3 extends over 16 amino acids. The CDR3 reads CASSLGTLTHGETQYF. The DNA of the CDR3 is TGCGCCAGCAGCTTGGGGACATTAACTCACGGGGAGACCCAGTACTTC. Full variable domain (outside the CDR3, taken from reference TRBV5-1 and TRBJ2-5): KAGVTQTPRYLIKTRGQQVTLSCSPISGHRSVSWYQQTPGQGLQFLFEYFSETQRNKGNFPGRFSGRQFSNSRSEMNVSTLELGDSALYLCASSLGTLTHGETQYFGPGTRLLVL.

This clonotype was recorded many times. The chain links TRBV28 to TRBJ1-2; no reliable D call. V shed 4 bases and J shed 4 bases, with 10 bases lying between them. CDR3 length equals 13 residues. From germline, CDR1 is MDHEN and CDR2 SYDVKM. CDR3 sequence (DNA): TGTGCCAGCAGTTCCAGTGCCTTCTATGGCTACACCTTC. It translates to CASSSSAFYGYTF.

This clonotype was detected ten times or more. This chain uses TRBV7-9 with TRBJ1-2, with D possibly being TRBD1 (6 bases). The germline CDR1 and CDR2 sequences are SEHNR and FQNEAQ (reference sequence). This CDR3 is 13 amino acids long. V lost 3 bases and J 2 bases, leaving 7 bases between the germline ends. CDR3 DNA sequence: TGTGCCAGCAGCTTCACAGGGAACTATGGCTACACCTTC. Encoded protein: CASSFTGNYGYTF.

The CDR3 sequence: CASSDKASSYNEQFF. For the CDR3, the DNA is TGTGCCAGCAGTGATAAGGCGAGCTCCTACAATGAGCAGTTCTTC. This chain uses TRBV25-1 with TRBJ2-1, with D unresolved. V was cut by 3 bases and J by 0 bases, with 9 bases left in between. The germline CDR1 and CDR2 sequences are MGHDK and SYGVNS. CDR3 size: 15 residues.

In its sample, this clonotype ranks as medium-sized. The CDR3 coding sequence is TGTGCCAGCAGACCTAGTGGCGGGGGGAGCGAGCAGTACTTC. This gives the protein CASRPSGGGSEQYF. This rearrangement joins TRBV27 to TRBJ2-7; 8 bases agree with TRBD2. V lost 6 bases, J lost 6 bases, and 10 bases stayed unmatched. The CDR3 is made up of 14 amino acids. From germline, CDR1 is MNHEY and CDR2 SMNVEV (reference sequence).

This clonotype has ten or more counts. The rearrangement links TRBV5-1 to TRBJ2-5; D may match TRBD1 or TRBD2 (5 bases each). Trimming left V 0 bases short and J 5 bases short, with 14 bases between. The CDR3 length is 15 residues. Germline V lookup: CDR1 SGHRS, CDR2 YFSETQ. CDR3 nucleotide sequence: TGCGCCAGCAGCTTGGCCGGGGCCGGTTTTGAGACCCAGTACTTC. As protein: CASSLAGAGFETQYF. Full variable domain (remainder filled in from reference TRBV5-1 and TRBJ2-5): KAGVTQTPRYLIKTRGQQVTLSCSPISGHRSVSWYQQTPGQGLQFLFEYFSETQRNKGNFPGRFSGRQFSNSRSEMNVSTLELGDSALYLCASSLAGAGFETQYFGPGTRLLVL.

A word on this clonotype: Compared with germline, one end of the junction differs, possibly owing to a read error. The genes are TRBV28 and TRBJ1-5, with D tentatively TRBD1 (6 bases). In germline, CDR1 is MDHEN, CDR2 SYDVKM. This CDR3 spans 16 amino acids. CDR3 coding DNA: TGTGCCAGCATTGTATGGGGGGCCGTAAGCAATCAGCCCCAGCACTTT. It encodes CASIVWGAVSNQPQHF.

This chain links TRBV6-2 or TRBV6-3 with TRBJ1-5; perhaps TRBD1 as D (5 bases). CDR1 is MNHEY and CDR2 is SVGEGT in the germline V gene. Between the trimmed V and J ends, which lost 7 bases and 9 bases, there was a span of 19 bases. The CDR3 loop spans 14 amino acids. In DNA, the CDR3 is TGTGCCAGCACCCGGGGGAGGGATCAAGGGCCCCAGCATTTT. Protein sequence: CASTRGRDQGPQHF.

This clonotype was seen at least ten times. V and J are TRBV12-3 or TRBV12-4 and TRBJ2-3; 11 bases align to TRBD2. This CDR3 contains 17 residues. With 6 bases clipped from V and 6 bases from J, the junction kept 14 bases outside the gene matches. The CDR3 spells CASSPRLAGTYSDTQYF. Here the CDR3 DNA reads TGTGCCAGCAGCCCTAGACTAGCGGGGACGTATTCGGATACGCAGTATTTT.

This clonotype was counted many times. CDR3 coding DNA: TGTGCCAGCAGACGGAATTTCGGGACAGGGGTTACTACTGGGGCCAACGTCCTGACTTTC. Translation gives CASRRNFGTGVTTGANVLTF. This chain connects TRBV28 to TRBJ2-6, with 10 bases identical to TRBD1. The CDR3 is 20 amino acids. The germline CDR1 and CDR2 sequences are MDHEN and SYDVKM. V was clipped by 6 bases and J by 2 bases; unmatched bases: 16.

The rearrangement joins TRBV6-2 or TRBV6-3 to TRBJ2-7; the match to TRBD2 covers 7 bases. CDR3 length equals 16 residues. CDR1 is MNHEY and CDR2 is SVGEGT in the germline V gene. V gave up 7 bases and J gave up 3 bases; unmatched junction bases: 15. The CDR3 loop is CASTRAGLPPYYEQYF. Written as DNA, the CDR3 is TGTGCCAGCACGCGGGCGGGACTACCACCTTACTACGAGCAGTACTTC.

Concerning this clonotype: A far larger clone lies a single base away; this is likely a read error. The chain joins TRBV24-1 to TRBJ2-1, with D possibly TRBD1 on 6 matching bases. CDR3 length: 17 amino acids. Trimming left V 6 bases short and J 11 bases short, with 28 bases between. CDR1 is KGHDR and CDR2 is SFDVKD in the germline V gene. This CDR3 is CATSPPTGGVGAPKQFF. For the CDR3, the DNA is TGTGCCACCAGTCCACCGACAGGCGGAGTTGGGGCACCCAAGCAGTTCTTC.

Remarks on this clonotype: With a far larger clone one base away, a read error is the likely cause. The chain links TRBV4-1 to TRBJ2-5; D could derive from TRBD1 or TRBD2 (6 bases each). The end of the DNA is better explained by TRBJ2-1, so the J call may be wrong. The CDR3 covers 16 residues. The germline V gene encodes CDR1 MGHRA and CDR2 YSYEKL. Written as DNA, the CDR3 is TGCGCCAGCAGCCAAGGGTCGGGGGCTTCCTACAATGAGCAGTTCTTC. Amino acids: CASSQGSGASYNEQFF.

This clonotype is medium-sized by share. The DNA of the CDR3 is TGTGCCAGCAGTGAGGTTGGGAGACCTAACACAGATACGCAGTATTTT. Encoded protein: CASSEVGRPNTDTQYF. This rearrangement joins TRBV6-4 to TRBJ2-3; possible D gene TRBD2, 5 bases. The germline V and J ends were trimmed by 3 bases and 2 bases, with 15 bases remaining between them. This CDR3 is 16 amino acids long. Germline lookup yields CDR1 MRHNA and CDR2 SNTAGT.

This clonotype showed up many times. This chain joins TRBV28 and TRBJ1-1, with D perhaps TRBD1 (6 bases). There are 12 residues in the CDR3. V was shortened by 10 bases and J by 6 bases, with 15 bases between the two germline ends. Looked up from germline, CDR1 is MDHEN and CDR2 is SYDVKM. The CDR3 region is CATVTGTPEAFF. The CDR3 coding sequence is TGTGCCACCGTAACAGGGACCCCTGAAGCTTTCTTT.

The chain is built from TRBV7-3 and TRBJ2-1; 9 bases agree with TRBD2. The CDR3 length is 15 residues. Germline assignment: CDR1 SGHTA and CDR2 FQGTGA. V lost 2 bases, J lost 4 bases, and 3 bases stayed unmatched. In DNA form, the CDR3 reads TGTGCCAGCAGCTTAGCGGGGGGGCAGTACAATGAGCAGTTCTTC. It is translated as CASSLAGGQYNEQFF.

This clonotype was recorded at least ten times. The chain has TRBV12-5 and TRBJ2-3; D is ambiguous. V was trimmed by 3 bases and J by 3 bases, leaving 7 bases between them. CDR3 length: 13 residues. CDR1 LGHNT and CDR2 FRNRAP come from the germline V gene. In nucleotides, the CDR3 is TGTGCTAGTGGTTTCTCTGGGACAGATACGCAGTATTTT. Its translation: CASGFSGTDTQYF.